Listed here are 27 T cell receptor beta chains from one sample, sequenced in a study of blood T cell repertoires in COVID-19. Some clones are missing from TCRdb's copy, which holds only in-frame ones; the method was immunoSEQ multiplex PCR. This sample has roughly 100,000 clones; approximately 84% occur once, and the top ten carry more than 5%. Specimen: peripheral blood. The receptors originated from a human donor in a cohort sampled during active COVID-19.

The V gene is TRBV23-1, the J gene TRBJ2-7, with 7 nucleotides matching TRBD1. TRBV23-1 is identified as an open reading frame with a role that is uncertain. The ends lost 0 bases at V and 4 bases at J; junction bases unmatched: 6. The CDR3 sequence is 15 residues long. The CDR3 DNA reads as TGCGCCAGCAGTCAATCCGGGACAGATACTTACGAGCAGTACTTC. Encoded protein: CASSQSGTDTYEQYF.

This chain links TRBV6-1 with TRBJ1-1; D unclear. This CDR3 has 14 residues. The V end was cut by 1 base, the J end by 4 bases, with 10 bases between. CDR1 and CDR2 (germline): MNHNS, SASEGT. Written as DNA, the CDR3 is TGTGCCAGCAGTGAAGAGAGTGACTCCACTGAAGCTTTCTTT. Amino acids: CASSEESDSTEAFF.

The V call is TRBV20-1, the J call TRBJ2-7; a weak D match, TRBD1 (5 bases). The ends were cut back, 3 bases at V and 6 bases at J, with 12 bases in the middle. The CDR3 has 12 amino acids. Germline V lookup: CDR1 DFQATT, CDR2 SNEGSKA (reference sequence). DNA for the CDR3: TGCAGTGCTAGTTTGGGGCTTGGCGAGCAGTACTTC. It yields the protein CSASLGLGEQYF.

The gene calls are TRBV5-6 and TRBJ1-6, with 8 bases identical to TRBD1. Trimming took 5 bases from V and 9 from J; bases not matched to a gene: 7. The germline CDR1 and CDR2 sequences are SGHDT and YYEEEE. The CDR3 runs to 14 residues. The CDR3 DNA follows: TGTGCCAGCAGGAAGACAGGGGAGGGTTCACCCCTCCACTTT. This gives the protein CASRKTGEGSPLHF.

The chain combines TRBV5-1 with TRBJ1-2, with a possible D match to TRBD1 (6 bases). V gave up 2 bases and J gave up 1 base, with 9 bases separating them. This CDR3 has 14 amino acids. Per germline, CDR1 SGHRS and CDR2 YFSETQ. The CDR3 here is CASSFTGNNYGYTF. The CDR3 DNA follows: TGCGCCAGCAGCTTTACAGGGAATAACTATGGCTACACCTTC.

V usage is TRBV6-5 and J usage is TRBJ2-5; a possible D gene is TRBD1 (6 bases). This CDR3 contains 16 residues. V lost 3 bases and J 6 bases, leaving 20 bases between the germline ends. CDR1 is MNHEY, CDR2 SVGAGI, per germline. The CDR3 DNA follows: TGTGCCAGCAGTTATGTATCCCCAGGGGCTATCAAGACCCAGTACTTC. Translation: CASSYVSPGAIKTQYF.

The chain uses TRBV5-1 and TRBJ1-1; perhaps TRBD1 as D (5 bases). Deletions cut 4 bases from V and 5 bases from J, with 15 bases between. Germline CDR1 reads SGHRS; CDR2 reads YFSETQ. The length of the CDR3 is 14 residues. The CDR3 protein is CASSPPGRGTEAFF. DNA of the CDR3: TGCGCCAGCAGCCCGCCAGGGAGGGGTACTGAAGCTTTCTTT.

The chain uses TRBV5-4 and TRBJ2-7; 9 bases line up with TRBD1. CDR3 length equals 15 residues. Looked up from germline, CDR1 is SGHNT and CDR2 is YYREEE (reference sequence). J was trimmed by 0 bases and V by 3 bases; bases with no gene match: 4. The CDR3 DNA follows: TGTGCCAGCAGCTCGACAGGGGGGAACTCCTACGAGCAGTACTTC. Residues: CASSSTGGNSYEQYF.

The chain employs TRBV6-6 and TRBJ1-2, with 7 positions matching TRBD1. With V trimmed by 6 bases and J by 2 bases, 3 bases remained unmatched. The CDR3 is made up of 13 amino acids. Germline lookup yields CDR1 MNHNY and CDR2 SVGAGI (reference sequence). The CDR3 sequence: CASSQGQNYGYTF. The CDR3 DNA is TGTGCCAGCAGCCAGGGACAGAACTATGGCTACACCTTC.

The CDR3: CASSEQAGDQETQYF. In nucleotides, the CDR3 is TGTGCCAGCAGTGAGCAAGCGGGGGACCAAGAGACCCAGTACTTC. The chain joins TRBV6-1 to TRBJ2-5; TRBD2 aligns across 8 bases. V shed 3 bases and J 0 bases; nucleotides not matched to a gene: 3. This CDR3 is 15 amino acids long. The germline V gene encodes CDR1 MNHNS and CDR2 SASEGT.

This clone was recorded only once. The rearrangement links TRBV6-1 to TRBJ2-7, with a weak D call TRBD2 (6 bases). Germline loops: CDR1 MNHNS, CDR2 SASEGT. The CDR3 is 14 residues long. V was clipped by 2 bases and J by 6 bases, with 14 bases between them. CDR3: CASSEMGGGAEQYF. CDR3 nucleotide sequence: TGTGCCAGCAGTGAAATGGGGGGTGGAGCCGAGCAGTACTTC.

This chain joins TRBV30 and TRBJ1-2, with 10 nucleotides matching TRBD1. Germline lookup yields CDR1 GTSNPN and CDR2 SVGIG (reference sequence). The CDR3 totals 15 residues. V lost 1 base, J lost 3 bases, and 5 bases stayed unmatched. The CDR3 reads CAWSAGQGNDYGYTF. The CDR3 DNA is TGTGCCTGGAGTGCGGGACAGGGGAACGACTATGGCTACACCTTC.

V gene TRBV9 combines with J gene TRBJ1-6, with a possible D match to TRBD1 (6 bases). Trimming removed 3 bases from V and 0 bases from J, with 10 bases in between. This CDR3 contains 16 residues. CDR1 and CDR2 from the germline V gene are SGDLS and YYNGEE. CDR3 bases: TGTGCCAGCAGCGGCAGGGGAAGCTCCTATAATTCACCCCTCCACTTT. Its protein is CASSGRGSSYNSPLHF. Filled out from reference TRBV9 and TRBJ1-6, the complete variable domain reads DSGVTQTPKHLITATGQRVTLRCSPRSGDLSVYWYQQSLDQGLQFLIQYYNGEERAKGNILERFSAQQFPDLHSELNLSSLELGDSALYFCASSGRGSSYNSPLHFGNGTRLTVT.

The chain carries TRBV29-1 and TRBJ2-7; TRBD2 agrees at 12 bases. The J segment lost 4 bases and the V segment lost 3 bases, leaving 1 base of the junction unmatched. Germline loops: CDR1 SQVTM, CDR2 ANQGSEA. This CDR3 has 13 amino acids. The CDR3 protein is CSVELAGGYEQYF. For the CDR3, the DNA is TGCAGCGTTGAGCTAGCGGGAGGGTACGAGCAGTACTTC.

The chain carries TRBV5-1 and TRBJ2-3, with D tentatively TRBD2 (5 bases). V was clipped by 0 bases and J by 6 bases, with 14 bases between them. The CDR3 is made up of 15 amino acids. CDR1 is SGHRS and CDR2 is YFSETQ in the germline V gene. CDR3: CASSLELEVADTQYF. The CDR3 DNA reads TGCGCCAGCAGCTTGGAGTTGGAGGTCGCGGATACGCAGTATTTT.

The rearrangement uses TRBV18 and TRBJ2-7; no definite D call. V was pared by 3 bases and J by 0 bases, with 6 bases between. CDR1 and CDR2 (germline): KGHSH, LQKENI. The CDR3 loop spans 13 amino acids. The CDR3 sequence: CASSPDNSYEQYF. In DNA, the CDR3 is TGTGCCAGCTCACCCGACAACTCCTACGAGCAGTACTTC.

The chain links TRBV7-8 to TRBJ2-7; TRBD1 agrees at 11 bases. Trimming took 6 bases from V and 3 from J; bases not matched to a gene: 7. The CDR3 spans 15 residues. Germline V gene data show CDR1 as SGHVS and CDR2 as FQNEAQ. The CDR3 DNA sequence: TGTGCCAGCAGAGACCCCGGGACAGGGGGCTACGAGCAGTACTTC. Its translation: CASRDPGTGGYEQYF.

This chain joins TRBV18 and TRBJ1-1; weak D call: TRBD1 (6 bases). The CDR3 covers 12 residues. Germline loops: CDR1 KGHSH, CDR2 LQKENI. V was clipped by 2 bases and J by 11 bases, with 12 bases between them. In nucleotides, the CDR3 is TGTGCCAGCTCACCAGGTCACAGGGAGGCTTTCTTT. Amino acid sequence: CASSPGHREAFF.

The J gene is TRBJ2-1, the V gene TRBV25-1; TRBD1 agrees at 7 bases. J was trimmed by 0 bases and V by 5 bases; bases with no gene match: 7. Per germline, CDR1 MGHDK and CDR2 SYGVNS. The CDR3 sequence is 16 residues long. The CDR3 sequence: CASSNRQGSSYNEQFF. CDR3 bases: TGTGCCAGCAGTAACCGACAGGGAAGCTCCTACAATGAGCAGTTCTTC. Combining the CDR3 with reference TRBV25-1 and TRBJ2-1 gives the whole variable domain EADIYQTPRYLVIGTGKKITLECSQTMGHDKMYWYQQDPGMELHLIHYSYGVNSTEKGDLSSESTVSRIRTEHFPLTLESARPSHTSQYLCASSNRQGSSYNEQFFGPGTRLTVL.

This chain joins TRBV27 and TRBJ2-1; 8 nucleotides line up with TRBD2. With 2 bases clipped from V and 9 bases from J, the junction kept 3 bases outside the gene matches. The CDR3 is made up of 13 amino acids. Germline V gene data show CDR1 as MNHEY and CDR2 as SMNVEV (reference sequence). The CDR3 region is CASSLSGTSEQFF. Written as DNA, the CDR3 is TGTGCCAGCAGTTTAAGTGGGACTAGTGAGCAGTTCTTC.

The V and J genes are TRBV10-3 and TRBJ1-1; tentatively, D is TRBD1 (5 bases). Between the trimmed V and J ends, which lost 8 bases and 1 base, there was a span of 17 bases. Germline-derived CDR1 and CDR2 are ENHRY and SYGVKD. This CDR3 has 15 amino acids. The CDR3 loop reads CAIAPEGLSNTEAFF. The CDR3 coding sequence is TGTGCCATCGCCCCGGAGGGACTTTCGAACACTGAAGCTTTCTTT.

The rearrangement links TRBV6-6 to TRBJ2-7; D is possibly TRBD1 (5 bases). This CDR3 is 12 amino acids long. V was cut by 8 bases and J by 3 bases, with 11 bases left in between. The V gene's germline CDR1 is MNHNY and CDR2 SVGAGI (reference sequence). This CDR3 is CASAGSSYEQYF. For the CDR3, the DNA is TGTGCCAGCGCAGGGTCTAGCTACGAGCAGTACTTC.

V and J are TRBV3-1 (or the pseudogene TRBV3-2) and TRBJ2-5, with 8 bases aligning to TRBD2. This CDR3 region has 14 residues. Germline V lookup: CDR1 LGHDT, CDR2 YNNKEL (reference sequence). V was clipped by 3 bases and J by 5 bases; unmatched bases: 5. The CDR3 coding sequence is TGTGCCAGCAGCCATCGGGGGGGAAGGGAGACCCAGTACTTC. This codes for CASSHRGGRETQYF.

The J gene is TRBJ2-2, the V gene TRBV6-6; D possibly corresponds to TRBD2 (6 bases). CDR3 length: 14 amino acids. The V gene's germline CDR1 is MNHNY and CDR2 SVGAGI (reference sequence). V was trimmed by 7 bases and J by 6 bases, leaving 15 bases between them. CDR3 nucleotide sequence: TGTGCCAGCACCCAACGGGGGTTGGCCGGGGAGCTGTTTTTT. It yields the protein CASTQRGLAGELFF.

This chain connects TRBV7-9 to TRBJ2-7; D might be TRBD2 (5 bases). The CDR3 sequence is 12 residues long. Germline V gene data show CDR1 as SEHNR and CDR2 as FQNEAQ (reference sequence). CDR3 region: CATSGLTYEQYF. The CDR3 nucleotides are TGTGCTACGAGCGGTCTTACCTACGAGCAGTACTTC.

This chain connects TRBV28 to TRBJ2-3, with D unresolved. The CDR3 contains 14 residues. Trimming pared 2 bases from V and 2 bases from J, leaving 8 bases between. Germline V gene data show CDR1 as MDHEN and CDR2 as SYDVKM. CDR3 protein: CASSLLQNTDTQYF. The CDR3 DNA is TGTGCCAGCAGTTTACTCCAGAACACAGATACGCAGTATTTT.

The rearrangement links TRBV5-1 to TRBJ1-2; 8 bases map to TRBD1. Germline V gene data show CDR1 as SGHRS and CDR2 as YFSETQ. The CDR3 runs to 15 residues. J was trimmed by 4 bases and V by 3 bases; bases with no gene match: 8. The CDR3 bases are TGCGCCAGCAGCTCGCAACCCGGACAGGGCTATGGCTACACCTTC. Protein sequence: CASSSQPGQGYGYTF.